Below, 29 T cell receptor beta chains from the same sample are listed, as sequenced in a study of T-cell reconstitution after alpha-beta-depleted transplantation in children. The authors prepared the TCRbeta library with unique molecular identifiers. TCRdb fed the PCR reads into MiXCR, producing one record per CDR3 protein. The sample holds some 830,000 distinct CDR3 sequences; roughly 15% are singletons and the top ten take around 5%. The sequences come from PBMCs, mostly from graft donor cells, collected 360 days after TCRalphabeta/CD19-depleted stem cell transplant. These receptors were obtained from a male patient under 18 who had a stem cell transplant for acute lymphoblastic leukemia, so the T cells may come from the graft donor.

This clonotype showed up just a few times. The chain combines TRBV7-3 with TRBJ1-2; 7 positions match TRBD1. The CDR3 consists of 13 residues. Trimming cost V 2 bases and J 7 bases; bases outside gene matches: 4. CDR1 and CDR2 from the germline V gene are SGHTA and FQGTGA. The CDR3: CASSLLAGGGYTF. CDR3 DNA sequence: TGTGCCAGCAGCTTATTAGCAGGGGGTGGCTACACCTTC.

For the CDR3, the DNA is TGTGCCAGCAGCTTAGAAATCGCGCGATACACCGGGGAGCTGTTTTTT. This translates into CASSLEIARYTGELFF. The V and J genes are TRBV11-2 and TRBJ2-2; D is undetermined. The germline V gene has CDR1 SGHAT and CDR2 FQNNGV. This CDR3 region has 16 residues. V lost 0 bases and J 3 bases, leaving 11 bases between the germline ends.

The CDR3 reads CASSPAGTGEETQYF. DNA of the CDR3: TGTGCCAGCAGCCCAGCCGGCACGGGAGAAGAGACCCAGTACTTC. The rearrangement links TRBV5-6 to TRBJ2-5, with a weak D call TRBD2 (6 bases). The CDR3 contains 15 residues. V was clipped by 4 bases and J by 3 bases, with 16 bases between them. The germline CDR1 and CDR2 sequences are SGHDT and YYEEEE.

The chain is built from TRBV11-2 and TRBJ2-1; the D gene is possibly TRBD2 (7 bases). V lost 5 bases to trimming and J lost 4 bases, with 27 bases between them. CDR3 length: 19 residues. Germline CDR1 and CDR2: SGHAT and FQNNGV. In DNA form, the CDR3 reads TGTGCCAGCAGCCCTCGTCGGGGGGCGAAAGGCCAAGGATACAATGAGCAGTTCTTC. This codes for CASSPRRGAKGQGYNEQFF.

This clonotype was counted only a few times. V is TRBV7-6 and J is TRBJ1-3; D is ambiguous. Trimming pared 1 base from V and 4 bases from J, leaving 17 bases between. CDR1 and CDR2 (germline): SGHVS, FNYEAQ. There are 17 residues in the CDR3. In DNA form, the CDR3 reads TGTGCCAGCAGCTTAGTTGTCTCTTCCCCGGCGGGAAACACCATATATTTT. Residues: CASSLVVSSPAGNTIYF.

The gene calls are TRBV19 and TRBJ1-3, with D uncertain. Germline assignment: CDR1 LNHDA and CDR2 SQIVND (reference sequence). This CDR3 spans 17 amino acids. Trimming removed 5 bases from V and 0 bases from J, with 17 bases in between. In nucleotides, the CDR3 is TGTGCCAGTAGTGGCCGAACAACTTTCAGCTCTGGAAACACCATATATTTT. Residues: CASSGRTTFSSGNTIYF.

This clonotype was seen more than once but under ten times. The chain couples TRBV13 to TRBJ2-7; the D is unclear. Germline V lookup: CDR1 PRHDT, CDR2 FYEKMQ (reference sequence). Trimming removed 9 bases from V and 2 bases from J, with 11 bases in between. The CDR3 covers 12 residues. The CDR3, as DNA: TGTGCCAGTCGGTATTCGACCTACGAGCAGTACTTC. Residues: CASRYSTYEQYF.

The DNA of the CDR3 is TGCAGTGCTAGGGATGGGTTGGAACTGTTTTTT. Protein: CSARDGLELFF. The chain joins TRBV20-1 to TRBJ1-4; no clear D gene. This CDR3 comprises 11 residues. Germline lookup yields CDR1 DFQATT and CDR2 SNEGSKA (reference sequence). V lost 3 bases and J 12 bases, leaving 11 bases between the germline ends.

V and J are TRBV30 and TRBJ2-1; no firm D call. Germline-derived CDR1 and CDR2 are GTSNPN and SVGIG (reference sequence). The CDR3 is made up of 13 amino acids. Trimming pared 1 base from V and 4 bases from J, leaving 8 bases between. Here the CDR3 DNA reads TGTGCCTGGAGTGGTCCAGCGTACAATGAGCAGTTCTTC. As protein: CAWSGPAYNEQFF.

The chain joins TRBV7-9 to TRBJ2-3, with D maybe TRBD2 (5 bases). Trimming took off 5 bases at V and 4 bases at J, with 13 bases between the two ends. Germline CDR1 SEHNR, CDR2 FQNEAQ (reference sequence). The CDR3 covers 14 residues. The CDR3 is CASSREIGSDTQYF. The CDR3 DNA follows: TGTGCCAGCAGCCGGGAAATTGGCTCAGATACGCAGTATTTT.

Many counts were recorded for this clonotype. This chain joins TRBV12-3 or TRBV12-4 and TRBJ1-6, with D perhaps TRBD1 (5 bases). V lost 3 bases, J lost 7 bases, and 7 bases lay in between. The CDR3 totals 13 residues. The CDR3 protein is CASSFGGNSPLHF. In DNA form, the CDR3 reads TGTGCCAGCAGTTTTGGGGGGAATTCACCCCTCCACTTT.

The J gene is TRBJ1-2, the V gene TRBV27, with a weak D call TRBD1 (5 bases). This CDR3 region has 16 residues. V lost 0 bases, J lost 8 bases, and 19 bases lay in between. Germline V gene lookup returns CDR1 MNHEY and CDR2 SMNVEV (reference sequence). The CDR3 region has the DNA TGTGCCAGCAGTTTATCGAGTTTTGGGGGACCCTTGGGCTACACCTTC. Its translation: CASSLSSFGGPLGYTF.

This clonotype was found a few times. J is TRBJ2-1 and V is TRBV12-3 or TRBV12-4, with 7 bases identical to TRBD2. Unmatched junction bases numbered 5, after V lost 9 bases and J lost 6 bases. The CDR3 loop spans 12 amino acids. CDR3 amino acids: CASLTSSNEQFF. In DNA form, the CDR3 reads TGTGCCAGTCTGACTAGCAGCAATGAGCAGTTCTTC.

The chain joins TRBV4-1 to TRBJ1-1; TRBD1 matches at 9 bases. The V gene's germline CDR1 is MGHRA and CDR2 YSYEKL. The CDR3 contains 15 residues. With V trimmed by 3 bases and J by 1 base, 3 bases remained unmatched. The CDR3 region has the DNA TGCGCCAGCAGCCATCGGACAGGGGAGAACACTGAAGCTTTCTTT. Translated, it gives CASSHRTGENTEAFF.

This clonotype was detected many times. The rearrangement links TRBV29-1 to TRBJ2-1, with TRBD1 matching over 7 bases. V dropped 2 bases and J dropped 11; count of bases not matched to a gene: 9. Germline V CDR1 and CDR2: SQVTM, ANQGSEA. This CDR3 has 13 amino acids. The CDR3 sequence: CSVETGVIGKQFF. CDR3 sequence (DNA): TGCAGCGTTGAAACAGGGGTAATCGGGAAGCAGTTCTTC.

The chain carries TRBV4-2 and TRBJ2-5; 7 nucleotides agree with TRBD2. Germline loops: CDR1 LGHNA, CDR2 YNFKEQ. The CDR3 extends over 15 amino acids. The J segment lost 5 bases and the V segment lost 3 bases, leaving 9 bases of the junction unmatched. CDR3 residues: CASSQRETGSETQYF. The CDR3 coding sequence is TGTGCCAGCAGCCAGCGGGAGACGGGGTCGGAGACCCAGTACTTC.

This clonotype came up a few times. The chain has TRBV9 and TRBJ1-4; D possibly corresponds to TRBD1 (6 bases). The CDR3 consists of 14 residues. Trimming shortened V by 3 bases and J by 7 bases, and 13 bases separated the two germline ends. The germline V gene has CDR1 SGDLS and CDR2 YYNGEE. CDR3 sequence: CASSAGDIREKLFF. The CDR3 region has the DNA TGTGCCAGCAGCGCAGGGGATATACGTGAAAAACTGTTTTTT.

In its sample, this clonotype was seen many times. V and J are TRBV6-5 and TRBJ2-1; TRBD2 agrees at 13 bases. CDR1 MNHEY and CDR2 SVGAGI come from the germline V gene. This CDR3 has 15 residues. J was trimmed by 8 bases and V by 4 bases; bases with no gene match: 5. The CDR3 reads CASSFTSGRADEQFF. DNA for the CDR3: TGTGCCAGCAGTTTCACTAGCGGGAGGGCCGATGAGCAGTTCTTC.

There are a few counts of this clonotype. The chain links TRBV30 to TRBJ2-1, with 11 bases lining up with TRBD2. Germline V gene sequence: CDR1 GTSNPN, CDR2 SVGIG (reference sequence). V dropped 5 bases and J dropped 6; count of bases not matched to a gene: 9. This CDR3 contains 15 residues. This CDR3 is CAWLMTSGTPNEQFF. CDR3 in DNA: TGTGCCTGGCTGATGACTAGCGGGACCCCCAATGAGCAGTTCTTC.

The V and J genes are TRBV24-1 and TRBJ2-7; TRBD1 is a possible D gene (6 bases). CDR1 KGHDR and CDR2 SFDVKD come from the germline V gene. The CDR3 has 14 residues. Trimming left V 12 bases short and J 3 bases short, with 20 bases between. CDR3 loop: CASLRLAGDYEQYF. The CDR3 coding sequence is TGTGCCTCCTTGCGTTTGGCAGGGGACTACGAGCAGTACTTC.

The sample holds a few counts of this clonotype. This chain connects TRBV5-1 to TRBJ2-5, with TRBD2 matching 8 bases. Germline trimming cut 2 bases from V and 7 bases from J; bases unmatched to any gene: 4. The V gene's germline CDR1 is SGHRS and CDR2 YFSETQ. The CDR3 has 13 residues. The CDR3 DNA is TGCGCCAGCAGCTTTAGCGGGGACGGGACCCAGTACTTC. Protein sequence: CASSFSGDGTQYF.

This clonotype was found many times. The chain recombines TRBV5-1 with TRBJ2-2; 7 bases align to TRBD1. The CDR3 has 16 amino acids. Losses at the gene ends were 1 base for V and 5 bases for J; bases not matched to a gene: 8. In germline, CDR1 is SGHRS, CDR2 YFSETQ. The CDR3 region has the DNA TGCGCCAGCAGCTTGACAGGGGTGAGGAGAACCGGGGAGCTGTTTTTT. Its translation: CASSLTGVRRTGELFF.

The chain couples TRBV5-1 to TRBJ2-5, with D perhaps TRBD2 (5 bases). The V and J ends lost 0 bases and 6 bases respectively, with 9 bases between them. Germline-derived CDR1 and CDR2 are SGHRS and YFSETQ. The CDR3 has 13 residues. Written as DNA, the CDR3 is TGCGCCAGCAGCTTGGAGGGAGAGAAGACCCAGTACTTC. The encoded protein is CASSLEGEKTQYF. The full variable domain, its missing parts supplied by reference TRBV5-1 and TRBJ2-5, is KAGVTQTPRYLIKTRGQQVTLSCSPISGHRSVSWYQQTPGQGLQFLFEYFSETQRNKGNFPGRFSGRQFSNSRSEMNVSTLELGDSALYLCASSLEGEKTQYFGPGTRLLVL.

The rearrangement links TRBV5-5 to TRBJ1-2; D possibly corresponds to TRBD1 (6 bases). CDR3 length: 15 amino acids. V gave up 4 bases and J gave up 3 bases, with 16 bases separating them. CDR1 and CDR2 from the germline V gene are SGHKS and YYEKEE (reference sequence). CDR3 sequence (DNA): TGTGCCAGCAGCCCCCTGGAGGGGGTTTACTATGGCTACACCTTC. This gives the protein CASSPLEGVYYGYTF.

This clonotype was seen ten or more times. The chain has TRBV7-3 and TRBJ2-3, with a weak D call TRBD2 (6 bases). Germline V gives CDR1 SGHTA, CDR2 FQGTGA. V was pared by 5 bases and J by 5 bases, with 8 bases between. The CDR3 length is 12 residues. In nucleotides, the CDR3 is TGTGCCAGCAGCCACGGGGGAGATACGCAGTATTTT. It specifies CASSHGGDTQYF.

The V gene is TRBV7-9, the J gene TRBJ2-6; D may correspond to TRBD1 or TRBD2 (5 bases each). Germline V gene lookup returns CDR1 SEHNR and CDR2 FQNEAQ (reference sequence). This CDR3 comprises 14 residues. Between the trimmed V and J ends, which lost 5 bases and 1 base, there was a span of 6 bases. CDR3 bases: TGTGCCAGCAGCGGGGGATCTGGGGCCAACGTCCTGACTTTC. Translation: CASSGGSGANVLTF.

The chain is built from TRBV20-1 and TRBJ2-1; D gene ambiguous. CDR1 and CDR2 (germline): DFQATT, SNEGSKA (reference sequence). The ends were cut back, 0 bases at V and 6 bases at J, with 18 bases in the middle. CDR3 length equals 16 residues. The CDR3 sequence is CSARDLGAIPVNEQFF. The CDR3 DNA reads as TGCAGTGCTAGAGATCTGGGCGCGATTCCCGTCAATGAGCAGTTCTTC.

This clonotype has a count of ten or more. This chain joins TRBV11-2 and TRBJ2-7; no firm D call. The CDR3 contains 13 residues. Trimming pared 3 bases from V and 3 bases from J, leaving 9 bases between. Germline V gene data show CDR1 as SGHAT and CDR2 as FQNNGV. The CDR3: CASSFTAGYEQYF. The CDR3 DNA is TGTGCCAGCAGCTTTACCGCCGGCTACGAGCAGTACTTC.

The chain recombines TRBV27 with TRBJ2-3, with D unclear. V was trimmed by 0 bases and J by 4 bases, leaving 11 bases between them. Germline CDR1 is MNHEY and CDR2 is SMNVEV (reference sequence). The CDR3 consists of 15 residues. The CDR3 region has the DNA TGTGCCAGCAGTTTATCGGAGAGTTTTCCAGATACGCAGTATTTT. This gives the protein CASSLSESFPDTQYF.